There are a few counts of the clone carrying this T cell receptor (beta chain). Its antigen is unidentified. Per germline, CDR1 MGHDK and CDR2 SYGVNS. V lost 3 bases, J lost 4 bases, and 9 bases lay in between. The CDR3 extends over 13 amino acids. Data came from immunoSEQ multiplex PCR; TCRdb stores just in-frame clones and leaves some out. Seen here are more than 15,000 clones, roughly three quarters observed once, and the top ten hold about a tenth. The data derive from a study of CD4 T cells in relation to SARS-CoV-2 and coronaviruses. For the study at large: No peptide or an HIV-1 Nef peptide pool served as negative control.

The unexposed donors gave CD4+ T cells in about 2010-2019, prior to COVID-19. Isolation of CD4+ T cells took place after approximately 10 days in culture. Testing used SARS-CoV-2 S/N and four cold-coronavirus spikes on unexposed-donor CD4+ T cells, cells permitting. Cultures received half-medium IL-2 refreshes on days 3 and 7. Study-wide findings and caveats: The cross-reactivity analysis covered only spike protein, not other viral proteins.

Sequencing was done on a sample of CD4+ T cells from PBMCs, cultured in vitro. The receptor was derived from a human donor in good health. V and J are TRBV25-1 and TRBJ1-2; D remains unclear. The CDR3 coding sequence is TGTGCCAGCAGTGAGCACAGTGGCTATGGCTACACCTTC. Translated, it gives CASSEHSGYGYTF.